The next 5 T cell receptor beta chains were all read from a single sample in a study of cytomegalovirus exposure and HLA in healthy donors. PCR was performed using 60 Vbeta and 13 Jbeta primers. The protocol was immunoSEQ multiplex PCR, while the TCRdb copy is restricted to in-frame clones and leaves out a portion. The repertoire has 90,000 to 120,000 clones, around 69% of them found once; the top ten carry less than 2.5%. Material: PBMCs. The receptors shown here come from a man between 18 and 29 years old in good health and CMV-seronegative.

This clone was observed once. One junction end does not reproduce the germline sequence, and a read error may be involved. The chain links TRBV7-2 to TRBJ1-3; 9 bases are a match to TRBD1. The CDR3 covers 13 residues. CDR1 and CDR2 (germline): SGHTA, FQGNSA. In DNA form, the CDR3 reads TGTGCCAGCAGCCTACCCGGGACAGGGTTTCCGCGGTTT. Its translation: CASSLPGTGFPRF.

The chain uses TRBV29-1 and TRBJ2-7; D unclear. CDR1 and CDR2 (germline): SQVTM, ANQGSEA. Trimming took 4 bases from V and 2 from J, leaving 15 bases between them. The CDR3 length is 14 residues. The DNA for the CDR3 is TGCAGCGTTGCCCGCCTTGGAGTCACCTACGAGCAGTACTTC. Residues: CSVARLGVTYEQYF.

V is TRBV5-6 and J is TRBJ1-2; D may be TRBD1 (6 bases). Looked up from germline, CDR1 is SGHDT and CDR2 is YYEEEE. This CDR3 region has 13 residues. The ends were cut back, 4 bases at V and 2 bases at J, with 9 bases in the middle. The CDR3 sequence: CASSPGENYGYTF. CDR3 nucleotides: TGTGCCAGCAGCCCAGGGGAAAACTATGGCTACACCTTC.

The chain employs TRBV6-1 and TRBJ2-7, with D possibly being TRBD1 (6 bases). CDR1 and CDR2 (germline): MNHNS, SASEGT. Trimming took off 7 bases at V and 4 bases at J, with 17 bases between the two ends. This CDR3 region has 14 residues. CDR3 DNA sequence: TGTGCCAGCACCGAACTGACAGGTTTATACGAGCAGTACTTC. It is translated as CASTELTGLYEQYF.

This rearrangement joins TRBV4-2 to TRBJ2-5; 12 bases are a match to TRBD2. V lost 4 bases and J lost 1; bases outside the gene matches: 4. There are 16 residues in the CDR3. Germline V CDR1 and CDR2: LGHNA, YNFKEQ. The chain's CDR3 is CASSPRLAGAQETQYF. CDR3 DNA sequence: TGTGCCAGCAGCCCCCGACTAGCGGGGGCCCAAGAGACCCAGTACTTC.